Listed here are 18 T cell receptor beta chains from one sample, sequenced in a study of blood T cell repertoires in COVID-19. Here immunoSEQ multiplex PCR was the method, and the copy in TCRdb shows in-frame clones only, minus some. This table has about 300,000 clones, 85% to 90% appearing once. The specimen was peripheral blood. The receptors were gathered from a man in his 70s with acute or convalescent COVID-19.

A few counts support this clone. CDR3 nucleotides: TGTGCCAGCAGACCTACTGGGCCCACGGGAGGGTCGAAGGATCAGCCCCAGCATTTT. Its protein is CASRPTGPTGGSKDQPQHF. V is TRBV28 and J is TRBJ1-5; D unclear. Germline assignment: CDR1 MDHEN and CDR2 SYDVKM. V shed 6 bases and J shed 5 bases, with 29 bases lying between them. The CDR3 length is 19 residues.

The chain is built from TRBV9 and TRBJ2-3, with TRBD1 matching 9 bases. The V gene end was trimmed by 7 bases and the J gene end by 2 bases; junction bases not matched to a gene: 8. The CDR3 loop spans 15 amino acids. Germline CDR1 and CDR2: SGDLS and YYNGEE. This CDR3 reads CASSQDRGYTDTQYF. The CDR3 coding sequence is TGTGCCAGCTCACAAGACAGGGGGTACACAGATACGCAGTATTTT.

V is TRBV3-1 (or the pseudogene TRBV3-2) and J is TRBJ1-3, with D maybe TRBD1 (5 bases). V lost 0 bases to trimming and J lost 2 bases, with 8 bases between them. The CDR3 contains 15 residues. Germline V lookup: CDR1 LGHDT, CDR2 YNNKEL (reference sequence). CDR3 DNA: TGTGCCAGCAGCCAAGAACTCAGGGCTGGAAACACCATATATTTT. Its protein product is CASSQELRAGNTIYF.

This clone was seen just once. This chain links TRBV6-6 with TRBJ2-6, with a possible D match to TRBD1 (6 bases). The V end was cut by 5 bases, the J end by 0 bases, with 14 bases between. Germline loops: CDR1 MNHNY, CDR2 SVGAGI (reference sequence). The CDR3 is 17 amino acids. CDR3 amino acids: CASSPTGIYSGANVLTF. DNA for the CDR3: TGTGCCAGCAGTCCGACAGGTATTTACTCTGGGGCCAACGTCCTGACTTTC.

V is TRBV5-8 and J is TRBJ2-5; D remains ambiguous. The CDR3 totals 15 residues. CDR1 and CDR2 (germline): SGHTS, YDEGEE. V lost 0 bases and J 1 base, leaving 10 bases between the germline ends. The CDR3 DNA reads TGTGCCAGCAGCTTGGGTCAGACTTTCCAAGAGACCCAGTACTTC. Residues: CASSLGQTFQETQYF.

V gene TRBV5-1 combines with J gene TRBJ1-5; TRBD1 matches at 10 bases. The CDR3 runs to 15 residues. CDR1 is SGHRS, CDR2 YFSETQ, per germline. The V and J ends lost 3 bases and 2 bases, in that order; junction bases with no gene match: 2. The CDR3 sequence is CASSWGTGGNQPQHF. The CDR3 nucleotides read TGCGCCAGCAGCTGGGGGACAGGGGGCAATCAGCCCCAGCATTTT.

To note about this clone: Additional DNA sequences in this sample encode the identical CDR3. The rearrangement uses TRBV18 and TRBJ1-2; tentatively, D is TRBD1 (5 bases). The CDR3 consists of 12 residues. Trimming shortened V by 3 bases and J by 8 bases, and 10 bases separated the two germline ends. CDR1 and CDR2 (germline): KGHSH, LQKENI. The CDR3 here is CASSPQGYGYTF. CDR3 DNA sequence: TGTGCCAGCTCACCTCAGGGATACGGCTACACCTTC.

The V gene is TRBV6-2 or TRBV6-3, the J gene TRBJ1-1, with TRBD1 identical over 9 bases. Germline trimming cut 4 bases from V and 1 base from J; bases unmatched to any gene: 4. The CDR3 has 15 residues. The germline gives CDR1 MNHEY, CDR2 SVGEGT. The CDR3 loop is CASSWGQGGNTEAFF. In DNA, the CDR3 is TGTGCCAGCAGTTGGGGACAGGGCGGGAACACTGAAGCTTTCTTT.

This chain connects TRBV20-1 to TRBJ1-2, with 7 bases fitting TRBD1. With V trimmed by 8 bases and J by 4 bases, 4 bases remained unmatched. This CDR3 is built from 11 residues. Germline V gene lookup returns CDR1 DFQATT and CDR2 SNEGSKA (reference sequence). This CDR3 is CSMTGSYGYTF. The CDR3 region has the DNA TGCAGTATGACAGGGAGCTATGGCTACACCTTC.

This clone has only a few counts. The gene calls are TRBV7-2 and TRBJ1-5; D not certain. CDR1 and CDR2 (germline): SGHTA, FQGNSA. Trimming took off 5 bases at V and 4 bases at J, with 6 bases between the two ends. The CDR3 has 12 amino acids. In DNA, the CDR3 is TGTGCCAGCAGCGGGCAGAATCAGCCCCAGCATTTT. Protein product: CASSGQNQPQHF. The full variable domain, in which reference TRBV7-2 and TRBJ1-5 provide the parts outside the CDR3, is GAGVSQSPSNKVTEKGKDVELRCDPISGHTALYWYRQSLGQGLEFLIYFQGNSAPDKSGLPSDRFSAERTGGSVSTLTIQRTQQEDSAVYLCASSGQNQPQHFGDGTRLSIL.

The chain uses TRBV18 and TRBJ1-6; weak D call: TRBD1 (5 bases). This CDR3 is built from 13 residues. CDR1 and CDR2 (germline): KGHSH, LQKENI. V lost 2 bases and J lost 8, with 7 bases in between. The CDR3 reads CASSPATDSPLHF. The CDR3 nucleotides read TGTGCCAGCTCACCAGCGACAGATTCACCCCTCCACTTT.

CDR3 amino acids: CASSSLEAGGYYEQYF. Written as DNA, the CDR3 is TGTGCCAGCAGTTCCCTAGAAGCGGGAGGCTATTACGAGCAGTACTTC. The chain combines TRBV28 with TRBJ2-7, with 9 bases identical to TRBD2. The CDR3 has 16 residues. V lost 4 bases and J lost 4; bases outside the gene matches: 11. Germline assignment: CDR1 MDHEN and CDR2 SYDVKM.

The chain combines TRBV27 with TRBJ1-5; 9 nucleotides agree with TRBD1. Trimming removed 8 bases from V and 0 bases from J; junction bases left unmatched: 8. CDR1 and CDR2 from the germline V gene are MNHEY and SMNVEV (reference sequence). This CDR3 contains 16 residues. The chain's CDR3 is CASRQGGQYSNQPQHF. In nucleotides, the CDR3 is TGTGCCAGCCGACAGGGGGGACAATATAGCAATCAGCCCCAGCATTTT.

The count of this clone is one. The V gene is TRBV4-3, the J gene TRBJ2-1; 8 bases map to TRBD2. The CDR3 extends over 16 amino acids. Trimming removed 0 bases from V and 4 bases from J; junction bases left unmatched: 5. Per the germline V gene, CDR1 is LGHNA and CDR2 is YSLEER. CDR3 in amino acids: CASSQEAGGLYNEQFF. The DNA of the CDR3 is TGCGCCAGCAGCCAAGAGGCGGGAGGACTATACAATGAGCAGTTCTTC.

This clone was counted only a few times. J is TRBJ2-5 and V is TRBV5-8; TRBD2 is a possible D gene (5 bases). CDR1 SGHTS and CDR2 YDEGEE come from the germline V gene. V dropped 1 base and J dropped 0 bases, with 16 bases sitting between them. The CDR3 consists of 17 residues. The CDR3 region is CASSLKESGNNQETQYF. DNA of the CDR3: TGTGCCAGCAGCTTGAAGGAATCGGGGAACAACCAAGAGACCCAGTACTTC. Full variable domain (remainder filled in from reference TRBV5-8 and TRBJ2-5): EAGVTQSPTHLIKTRGQQATLRCSPISGHTSVYWYQQALGLGLQFLLWYDEGEERNRGNFPPRFSGRQFPNYSSELNVNALELEDSALYLCASSLKESGNNQETQYFGPGTRLLVL.

This chain links TRBV6-6 with TRBJ1-4; 7 nucleotides line up with TRBD1. Germline V gene data show CDR1 as MNHNY and CDR2 as SVGAGI (reference sequence). This CDR3 has 14 amino acids. After removal of 6 bases from V and 7 bases from J, the junction contained 8 bases not matched to a gene. The CDR3 is CASSSTGILEKLFF. For the CDR3, the DNA is TGTGCCAGCAGCTCGACAGGGATACTTGAAAAACTGTTTTTT.

This clone was seen only a few times. V is TRBV7-2 and J is TRBJ1-1, with 10 bases lining up with TRBD1. Germline loops: CDR1 SGHTA, CDR2 FQGNSA. Trimming cost V 4 bases and J 4 bases; bases outside gene matches: 3. This CDR3 has 14 residues. As DNA, the CDR3 is TGTGCCAGCAGCTCAAGGACAGGGGGCACTGAAGCTTTCTTT. It translates to CASSSRTGGTEAFF.

The chain links TRBV9 to TRBJ2-3; TRBD2 matches 9 bases. The CDR3 spans 15 residues. Germline loops: CDR1 SGDLS, CDR2 YYNGEE. V gave up 0 bases and J gave up 6 bases; unmatched junction bases: 5. The CDR3 here is CASSVGLAGMDTQYF. The CDR3 DNA reads as TGTGCCAGCAGCGTAGGGCTAGCGGGAATGGATACGCAGTATTTT.